The subject of this entry is one T cell receptor beta chain. This entry belongs to a study of blood T cell repertoires in COVID-19. Study summary: The study drew acute and convalescent COVID-19 samples from the United States, Italy and Spain.

Study processing details: Reference gene primers were amplified, and this amplification served to estimate nucleated cell counts. Measured with immunoSEQ multiplex PCR; TCRdb has only the in-frame clones, and not every one. For V, J and clone size, that table is used; D and trimming come from the DNA. The sample has about 62,000 clones, 80% to 90% seen once. Seattle's enrolled individuals joined amid active infection and were then monitored longitudinally. J lost 7 bases, V lost 2 bases, and 8 bases had no gene match. Germline V lookup: CDR1 SGDLS, CDR2 YYNGEE. This CDR3 region has 14 residues. V usage is TRBV9 and J usage is TRBJ1-1; TRBD1 agrees at 7 bases. The TCR comes from a woman aged 55-70 years with COVID-19, enrolled during active disease. The sample was peripheral blood. The chain's CDR3 is CASSVRTGGGEAFF. CDR3 nucleotide sequence: TGTGCCAGCAGCGTCCGGACAGGAGGGGGTGAAGCTTTCTTT. The full variable domain, completed using reference TRBV9 and TRBJ1-1, is DSGVTQTPKHLITATGQRVTLRCSPRSGDLSVYWYQQSLDQGLQFLIQYYNGEERAKGNILERFSAQQFPDLHSELNLSSLELGDSALYFCASSVRTGGGEAFFGQGTRLTVV.